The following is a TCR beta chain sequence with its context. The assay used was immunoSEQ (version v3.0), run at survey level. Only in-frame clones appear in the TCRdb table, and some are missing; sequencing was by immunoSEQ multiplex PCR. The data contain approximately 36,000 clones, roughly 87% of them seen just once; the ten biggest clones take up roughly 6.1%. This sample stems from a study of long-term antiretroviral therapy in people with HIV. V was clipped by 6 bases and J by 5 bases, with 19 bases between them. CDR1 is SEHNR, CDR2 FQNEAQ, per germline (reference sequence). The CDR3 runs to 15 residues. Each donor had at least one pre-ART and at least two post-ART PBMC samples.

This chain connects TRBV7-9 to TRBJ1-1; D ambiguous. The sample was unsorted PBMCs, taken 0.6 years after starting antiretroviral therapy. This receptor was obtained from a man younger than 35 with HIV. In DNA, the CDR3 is TGTGCCAGCAGAACACAGCGCAGCGATGTTACTGAAGCTTTCTTT. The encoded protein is CASRTQRSDVTEAFF. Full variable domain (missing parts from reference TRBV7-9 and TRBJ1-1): DTGVSQNPRHKITKRGQNVTFRCDPISEHNRLYWYRQTLGQGPEFLTYFQNEAQLEKSRLLSDRFSAERPKGSFSTLEIQRTEQGDSAMYLCASRTQRSDVTEAFFGQGTRLTVV.